What follows is one TCR beta chain and its context. The antigen remains unidentified. The data stem from a study of shared clonotypes between healthy human individuals. Broader study findings: On the whole, naive subsets had larger estimated richness than memory subsets had.

Each replicate PCR on the sorted subsets used approximately 200 ng DNA (approximately 33,000 T cell genomes). The table came from immunoSEQ multiplex PCR; TCRdb's copy has only in-frame clones and leaves some out. The data contain over a million clones, 97% to 99% of them singletons. Per germline, CDR1 MNHEY and CDR2 SVGAGI. V was cut by 6 bases and J by 0 bases, with 10 bases left in between. This CDR3 is 14 amino acids long. The J gene is TRBJ2-3, the V gene TRBV6-5; D is possibly TRBD1 (6 bases). The receptor comes from a man under 40 in good health. Sequencing was done on a sample of naive CD4+ T cells sorted from blood. Subset of the sample: CD45RA+ positively selected. The CDR3 region is CASRQDRSTDTQYF. The CDR3 DNA sequence: TGTGCCAGCAGGCAAGACAGGAGCACAGATACGCAGTATTTT.